The 27 T cell receptor beta chains listed next were all sequenced from one sample in a study of early T cells in non-severe SARS-CoV-2 infection. TCRdb passed the 5' RACE reads through MiXCR, listing each CDR3 protein once. The sample has tens of thousands of distinct CDR3 sequences, roughly 13% seen once. Input material: whole blood. The receptors originated from an adult who was a healthcare worker with PCR-confirmed SARS-CoV-2 infection or an uninfected control (not recorded which).

This clonotype was observed many times. The V call is TRBV7-9, the J call TRBJ2-2; no clear D. The V end lost 5 bases, the J end lost 0 bases, and 7 bases lay between the germline ends. The CDR3 contains 14 residues. The germline V gene has CDR1 SEHNR and CDR2 FQNEAQ (reference sequence). CDR3 DNA: TGTGCCAGCAGCCCCCACTCGAACACCGGGGAGCTGTTTTTT. This codes for CASSPHSNTGELFF.

The chain combines TRBV7-2 with TRBJ2-3; a possible D gene is TRBD2 (5 bases). The V gene lost 5 bases and the J gene lost 4 bases, with 25 bases spanning the gap. CDR3 size: 18 residues. The V gene's germline CDR1 is SGHTA and CDR2 FQGNSA. CDR3 nucleotides: TGTGCCAGCAGCCGGCGGGTGGGGTCGTCTGCTTCGGCAGATACGCAGTATTTT. As protein: CASSRRVGSSASADTQYF.

This clonotype has a handful of counts. The chain combines TRBV6-2 or TRBV6-3 with TRBJ2-3; unclear D gene. CDR3 length equals 16 residues. V dropped 2 bases and J dropped 2 bases, with 14 bases sitting between them. Germline assignment: CDR1 MNHEY and CDR2 SVGEGT. Here the CDR3 DNA reads TGTGCCAGCAGTTACCTGGATTTCAGCTTCACAGATACGCAGTATTTT. This gives the protein CASSYLDFSFTDTQYF.

This clonotype was seen only a few times. The V and J genes are TRBV3-1 and TRBJ2-5; 8 nucleotides match TRBD2. CDR1 is LGHDT and CDR2 is YNNKEL in the germline V gene (reference sequence). Trimming cost V 7 bases and J 1 base; bases outside gene matches: 5. CDR3 length: 14 residues. Written as DNA, the CDR3 is TGTGCCAGCAAAAAGCTAGCGGGCCAAGAGACCCAGTACTTC. Its protein product is CASKKLAGQETQYF.

This rearrangement joins TRBV7-2 to TRBJ2-3, with TRBD2 identical over 9 bases. Germline V gene sequence: CDR1 SGHTA, CDR2 FQGNSA. The CDR3 contains 16 residues. With 5 bases clipped from V and 5 bases from J, the junction kept 11 bases outside the gene matches. The CDR3 loop is CASSLSGSGSLDTQYF. CDR3 DNA: TGTGCCAGCAGCCTATCCGGTAGCGGGAGTCTAGATACGCAGTATTTT.

This clonotype was recorded a few times. The J gene is TRBJ1-2, the V gene TRBV7-9; D ambiguous. The ends were cut back, 0 bases at V and 8 bases at J, with 10 bases in the middle. The CDR3 extends over 13 amino acids. CDR1 and CDR2 from the germline V gene are SEHNR and FQNEAQ (reference sequence). For the CDR3, the DNA is TGTGCCAGCAGCTTAGCGTACGGGAACGGCTACACCTTC. Translated: CASSLAYGNGYTF.

This clonotype was picked up a small number of times. J is TRBJ2-1 and V is TRBV3-1; 9 nucleotides agree with TRBD1. With V trimmed by 3 bases and J by 7 bases, 7 bases remained unmatched. Germline values: CDR1 LGHDT, CDR2 YNNKEL (reference sequence). The CDR3 is 15 amino acids. For the CDR3, the DNA is TGTGCCAGCAGCCATTGGACAGGGGATTTGAATGAGCAGTTCTTC. Its protein product is CASSHWTGDLNEQFF.

The chain carries TRBV2 and TRBJ1-4; 7 bases line up with TRBD1. V was clipped by 6 bases and J by 7 bases; unmatched bases: 8. Germline V lookup: CDR1 SNHLY, CDR2 FYNNEI. This CDR3 comprises 14 residues. The CDR3 here is CASRPGGRGEKLFF. The CDR3 DNA reads TGTGCCAGCAGACCAGGGGGGAGAGGTGAAAAACTGTTTTTT.

This clonotype was observed many times. This chain uses TRBV2 with TRBJ2-5, with D maybe TRBD2 (6 bases). The CDR3 length is 14 residues. The germline V gene has CDR1 SNHLY and CDR2 FYNNEI. V shed 5 bases and J shed 5 bases, with 15 bases lying between them. The CDR3 is CASSTYPGEETQYF. In DNA, the CDR3 is TGTGCCAGCAGTACTTATCCGGGGGAGGAGACCCAGTACTTC.

This clonotype has a count of ten or more. The chain joins TRBV3-1 to TRBJ2-4; D is perhaps TRBD2 (5 bases). The CDR3 spans 16 residues. V lost 1 base and J 7 bases, leaving 17 bases between the germline ends. CDR1 is LGHDT, CDR2 YNNKEL, per germline (reference sequence). The CDR3 region has the DNA TGTGCCAGCAGCCAAGGTGTGAGGGCCGACGGGAACATTCAGTACTTC. Its translation: CASSQGVRADGNIQYF.

This clonotype was observed a handful of times. The chain employs TRBV7-3 and TRBJ1-1; 9 positions match TRBD1. Germline values: CDR1 SGHTA, CDR2 FQGTGA. The J segment lost 11 bases and the V segment lost 4 bases, leaving 8 bases of the junction unmatched. The CDR3 extends over 13 amino acids. In nucleotides, the CDR3 is TGTGCCAGCAGCTCCACTGGGACAGGGCGGGCTTTCTTT. It encodes CASSSTGTGRAFF.

This clonotype occurred many times. This chain joins TRBV15 and TRBJ2-3; D gene uncertain. Trimming removed 1 base from V and 1 base from J, with 12 bases in between. This CDR3 is 16 amino acids long. CDR1 LNHNV and CDR2 YYDKDF come from the germline V gene (reference sequence). CDR3 bases: TGTGCCACCAGCAGAGTCAACGCCTGGGGCACAGATACGCAGTATTTT. Translated: CATSRVNAWGTDTQYF.

Many counts were recorded for this clonotype. The chain has TRBV11-2 and TRBJ2-7; 7 nucleotides agree with TRBD2. This CDR3 spans 14 amino acids. Per the germline V gene, CDR1 is SGHAT and CDR2 is FQNNGV. Trimming took 0 bases from V and 7 from J; bases not matched to a gene: 6. The CDR3 sequence is CASSLEGGEDEQYF. In DNA, the CDR3 is TGTGCCAGCAGCTTAGAGGGAGGGGAAGATGAGCAGTACTTC.

The rearrangement joins TRBV18 to TRBJ1-2; a possible D gene is TRBD1 (5 bases). There are 15 residues in the CDR3. CDR1 is KGHSH, CDR2 LQKENI, per germline. Trimming shortened V by 4 bases and J by 2 bases, and 14 bases separated the two germline ends. DNA for the CDR3: TGTGCCAGCTCACACCGGGACCCAAAGAACTATGGCTACACCTTC. Translating it yields CASSHRDPKNYGYTF.

At least ten counts were recorded for this clonotype. This sequence joins TRBV29-1 and TRBJ2-1; TRBD1 aligns across 8 bases. This CDR3 contains 11 residues. Unmatched junction bases numbered 6, after V lost 7 bases and J lost 10 bases. Germline V gene lookup returns CDR1 SQVTM and CDR2 ANQGSEA. CDR3 sequence reads: CSGQTGDEQFF. The DNA for the CDR3 is TGCAGCGGTCAGACAGGGGACGAGCAGTTCTTC.

This clonotype was detected ten times or more. V and J are TRBV2 and TRBJ2-7; possibly TRBD1 for D (6 bases). This CDR3 region has 20 residues. The germline CDR1 and CDR2 sequences are SNHLY and FYNNEI. V lost 0 bases and J lost 3, with 27 bases in between. The CDR3 DNA reads as TGTGCCAGCAGTGAAGCGCTTCGAGGTTTTACGACAGGACGAAGCTACGAGCAGTACTTC. Amino acid sequence: CASSEALRGFTTGRSYEQYF.

This chain uses TRBV29-1 with TRBJ2-3; tentative D call: TRBD1 (5 bases). CDR1 is SQVTM, CDR2 ANQGSEA, per germline. This CDR3 comprises 12 residues. The V end lost 6 bases, the J end lost 4 bases, and 11 bases lay between the germline ends. DNA of the CDR3: TGCAGCGTCCAGGGTTTACCAGATACGCAGTATTTT. Translating it yields CSVQGLPDTQYF.

This clonotype was seen only a few times. The chain couples TRBV12-3 or TRBV12-4 to TRBJ2-7; D gene unclear. The CDR3 contains 11 residues. V was clipped by 3 bases and J by 6 bases, with 6 bases between them. The CDR3 protein is CASSFVGEQYF. DNA for the CDR3: TGTGCCAGCAGTTTCGTCGGCGAGCAGTACTTC.

In this sample, this clonotype turned up many times. The V call is TRBV4-1, the J call TRBJ2-7; D perhaps matches TRBD2 (6 bases). The CDR3 extends over 15 amino acids. Trimming took off 4 bases at V and 3 bases at J, with 16 bases between the two ends. Germline V CDR1 and CDR2: MGHRA, YSYEKL. This chain's CDR3 is CASSPGRGGIYEQYF. CDR3 DNA sequence: TGCGCCAGCAGCCCCGGTAGAGGAGGGATCTACGAGCAGTACTTC.

This clonotype was counted many times. V gene TRBV15 combines with J gene TRBJ2-3; possibly TRBD1 for D (6 bases). Germline loops: CDR1 LNHNV, CDR2 YYDKDF (reference sequence). Trimming stripped 1 base from V and 1 base from J, with 9 bases between. The length of the CDR3 is 15 residues. In nucleotides, the CDR3 is TGTGCCACCAGCAGAGGACAGGTCGGCACAGATACGCAGTATTTT. It codes for CATSRGQVGTDTQYF.

This clonotype was recorded many times. The chain has TRBV18 and TRBJ1-6; D is uncertain. The CDR3 contains 15 residues. Trimming stripped 6 bases from V and 5 bases from J, with 14 bases between. Germline lookup yields CDR1 KGHSH and CDR2 LQKENI. CDR3 in DNA: TGTGCCAGCTCCCCGGCAGGTGGGGATAATTCACCCCTCCACTTT. It encodes CASSPAGGDNSPLHF.

This clonotype was observed a few times. The chain links TRBV19 to TRBJ2-6, with D perhaps TRBD1 (5 bases). The CDR3 loop spans 15 amino acids. The V end lost 4 bases, the J end lost 0 bases, and 7 bases lay between the germline ends. Germline values: CDR1 LNHDA, CDR2 SQIVND (reference sequence). The CDR3 DNA reads TGTGCCAGTAGTAACAGGCTCTCTGGGGCCAACGTCCTGACTTTC. As protein: CASSNRLSGANVLTF.

CDR3 region: CASSQDNRDYRTDTQYF. CDR3 sequence (DNA): TGCGCCAGCAGCCAAGACAACCGGGACTACCGCACAGATACGCAGTATTTT. This chain links TRBV4-3 with TRBJ2-3; TRBD2 matches at 7 bases. The CDR3 sequence is 17 residues long. V dropped 0 bases and J dropped 1; count of bases not matched to a gene: 7. Germline CDR1 is LGHNA and CDR2 is YSLEER.

The chain joins TRBV20-1 to TRBJ2-1, with unresolved D. This CDR3 contains 11 residues. The germline V gene has CDR1 DFQATT and CDR2 SNEGSKA (reference sequence). Deletions cut 3 bases from V and 4 bases from J, with 4 bases between. The CDR3 coding sequence is TGCAGTGCTAGTCCATACAATGAGCAGTTCTTC. Its protein is CSASPYNEQFF.

The table lists this clonotype with many counts. The V gene is TRBV7-9, the J gene TRBJ2-3, with a tentative D call TRBD1 (6 bases). V dropped 5 bases and J dropped 4 bases, with 19 bases sitting between them. The CDR3 is 16 amino acids. Germline loops: CDR1 SEHNR, CDR2 FQNEAQ (reference sequence). The CDR3 reads CASSKLQGGGPDTQYF. The CDR3 DNA follows: TGTGCCAGCAGCAAATTACAGGGTGGGGGCCCAGATACGCAGTATTTT.

J is TRBJ2-3 and V is TRBV7-2, with D unclear. The V and J ends lost 5 bases and 2 bases respectively, with 5 bases between them. This CDR3 comprises 12 residues. CDR1 is SGHTA and CDR2 is FQGNSA in the germline V gene. CDR3 in amino acids: CASSMYTDTQYF. CDR3 nucleotides: TGTGCCAGCAGCATGTACACAGATACGCAGTATTTT. The full variable domain, in which reference TRBV7-2 and TRBJ2-3 provide the parts outside the CDR3, is GAGVSQSPSNKVTEKGKDVELRCDPISGHTALYWYRQSLGQGLEFLIYFQGNSAPDKSGLPSDRFSAERTGGSVSTLTIQRTQQEDSAVYLCASSMYTDTQYFGPGTRLTVL.

As to this clonotype: Being one base from a much bigger clone, this may be a read error. V and J are TRBV18 and TRBJ2-3, with D unclear. The CDR3 loop spans 14 amino acids. The V gene's germline CDR1 is KGHSH and CDR2 LQKENI. V lost 6 bases to trimming and J lost 7 bases, with 17 bases between them. Written as DNA, the CDR3 is TGTGCCAGCTCCTCCTACGGACGTATGAATACGCAGTATTTT. Its translation: CASSSYGRMNTQYF. Complete variable domain (other parts from reference TRBV18 and TRBJ2-3): NAGVMQNPRHLVRRRGQEARLRCSPMKGHSHVYWYRQLPEEGLKFMVYLQKENIIDESGMPKERFSAEFPKEGPSILRIQQVVRGDSAAYFCASSSYGRMNTQYFGPGTRLTVL.